A single sample is the source of the 10 T cell receptor beta chains below, sequenced in a study of graft-versus-host responses after intestinal transplantation. What these receptors recognize is not known. Produced via immunoSEQ multiplex PCR; TCRdb's table is partial and in-frame only. Of over 100,000 clones listed, around 90% are singletons. Sequencing used unstimulated CD4+ T cells sorted from spleen or lymph node cells, obtained before transplant. These receptors were taken from a human donor who was the organ donor for an intestinal transplant.

The genes are TRBV29-1 and TRBJ1-1; no clear D. Germline V gene lookup returns CDR1 SQVTM and CDR2 ANQGSEA. The CDR3 is made up of 14 amino acids. V was pared by 6 bases and J by 0 bases, with 14 bases between. As DNA, the CDR3 is TGCAGCGTCCGCCCGGGTACCTTGAACACTGAAGCTTTCTTT. Encoded protein: CSVRPGTLNTEAFF.

Only a few counts were recorded for this clone. The chain recombines TRBV16 with TRBJ1-4, with TRBD1 as a possible D gene (5 bases). Trimming took off 0 bases at V and 7 bases at J, with 12 bases between the two ends. The CDR3 is 15 amino acids. Germline V CDR1 and CDR2: KGHSY, FQNENV. In DNA form, the CDR3 reads TGTGCCAGCAGCCAATCGGGGGGATTAAGTGAAAAACTGTTTTTT. It encodes CASSQSGGLSEKLFF. Full variable domain (outside the CDR3, taken from reference TRBV16 and TRBJ1-4): GEEVAQTPKHLVRGEGQKAKLYCAPIKGHSYVFWYQQVLKNEFKFLISFQNENVFDETGMPKERFSAKCLPNSPCSLEIQATKLEDSAVYFCASSQSGGLSEKLFFGSGTQLSVL.

The gene calls are TRBV7-2 and TRBJ2-7, with 12 bases that match TRBD2. The V gene's germline CDR1 is SGHTA and CDR2 FQGNSA. This CDR3 spans 18 amino acids. J gave up 3 bases and V 2 bases, and 11 bases lay outside the gene matches. The CDR3 DNA follows: TGTGCCAGCAGCTTAAAGGCAGGGGGGACTAGCGGGTACTACGAGCAGTACTTC. Translation gives CASSLKAGGTSGYYEQYF.

The V and J genes are TRBV29-1 and TRBJ2-5; maybe TRBD1 (5 bases). The CDR3 contains 13 residues. CDR1 is SQVTM and CDR2 is ANQGSEA in the germline V gene. Trimming pared 5 bases from V and 2 bases from J, leaving 12 bases between. CDR3 protein: CSVTYTGQETQYF. The DNA for the CDR3 is TGCAGCGTTACCTATACAGGTCAAGAGACCCAGTACTTC. Together with reference TRBV29-1 and TRBJ2-5, the CDR3 gives the full variable domain: SAVISQKPSRDICQRGTSLTIQCQVDSQVTMMFWYRQQPGQSLTLIATANQGSEATYESGFVIDKFPISRPNLTFSTLTVSNMSPEDSSIYLCSVTYTGQETQYFGPGTRLLVL.

This chain connects TRBV7-6 to TRBJ2-1; 13 bases are a match to TRBD2. The germline V gene encodes CDR1 SGHVS and CDR2 FNYEAQ. The CDR3 is 15 residues long. Unmatched junction bases numbered 6, after V lost 4 bases and J lost 9 bases. The CDR3 DNA follows: TGTGCCAGCAGCTACACTAGCGGGAGGGCGAGTGAGCAGTTCTTC. Translating gives CASSYTSGRASEQFF.

The rearrangement links TRBV16 to TRBJ1-1; maybe TRBD1 (5 bases). V was shortened by 2 bases and J by 4 bases, with 8 bases between the two germline ends. This CDR3 comprises 13 residues. Germline V gene lookup returns CDR1 KGHSY and CDR2 FQNENV. The CDR3 DNA reads as TGTGCCAGCAGCCAACTCGGGGCCACTGAAGCTTTCTTT. This gives the protein CASSQLGATEAFF.

V is TRBV7-3 and J is TRBJ2-7; 13 bases fit TRBD2. The length of the CDR3 is 17 residues. J gave up 5 bases and V 4 bases, and 11 bases lay outside the gene matches. Germline-derived CDR1 and CDR2 are SGHTA and FQGTGA. The CDR3 coding sequence is TGTGCCAGCAGCTCAAAGAAAGGGACTAGCGGGATAGACGAGCAGTACTTC. The encoded protein is CASSSKKGTSGIDEQYF.

The chain uses TRBV25-1 and TRBJ1-2; 8 bases map to TRBD1. The CDR3 loop spans 12 amino acids. V was clipped by 4 bases and J by 8 bases; unmatched bases: 3. Germline V gene data show CDR1 as MGHDK and CDR2 as SYGVNS. In DNA form, the CDR3 reads TGTGCCAGCAGTGCACAGGGGGAGGGCTACACCTTC. Encoded protein: CASSAQGEGYTF.

V gene TRBV4-2 combines with J gene TRBJ2-3; 8 bases match TRBD2. The CDR3 length is 20 residues. The V and J ends lost 1 base and 1 base, in that order; junction bases with no gene match: 16. CDR1 is LGHNA and CDR2 is YNFKEQ in the germline V gene. The CDR3 protein is CASSQVVGLAGRLGTDTQYF. As DNA, the CDR3 is TGTGCCAGCAGCCAAGTCGTGGGCCTAGCGGGCCGACTAGGCACAGATACGCAGTATTTT.

V gene TRBV6-5 combines with J gene TRBJ2-7, with D maybe TRBD1 (5 bases). Trimming stripped 5 bases from V and 5 bases from J, with 16 bases between. The CDR3 sequence is 14 residues long. From germline, CDR1 is MNHEY and CDR2 SVGAGI. CDR3 loop: CASSEAGRLHEQYF. The CDR3 coding sequence is TGTGCCAGCAGTGAGGCAGGGCGACTCCACGAGCAGTACTTC.